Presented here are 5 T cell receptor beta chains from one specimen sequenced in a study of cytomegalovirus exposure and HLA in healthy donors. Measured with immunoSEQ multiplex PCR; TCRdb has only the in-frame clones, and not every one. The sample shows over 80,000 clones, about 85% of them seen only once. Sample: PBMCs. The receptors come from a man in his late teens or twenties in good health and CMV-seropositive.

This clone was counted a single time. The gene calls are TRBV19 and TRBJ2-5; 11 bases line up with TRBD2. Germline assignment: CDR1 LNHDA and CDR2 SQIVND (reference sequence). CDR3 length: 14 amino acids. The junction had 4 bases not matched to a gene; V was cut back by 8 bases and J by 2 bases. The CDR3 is CASSRTSGQETQYF. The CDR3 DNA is TGTGCCAGTTCCCGGACTAGCGGGCAAGAGACCCAGTACTTC.

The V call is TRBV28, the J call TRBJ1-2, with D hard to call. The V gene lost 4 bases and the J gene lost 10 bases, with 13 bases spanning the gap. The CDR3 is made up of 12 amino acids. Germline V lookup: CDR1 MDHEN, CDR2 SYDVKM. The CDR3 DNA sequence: TGTGCCAGCAGTTACGGCAGAGACTTCTACACCTTC. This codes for CASSYGRDFYTF.

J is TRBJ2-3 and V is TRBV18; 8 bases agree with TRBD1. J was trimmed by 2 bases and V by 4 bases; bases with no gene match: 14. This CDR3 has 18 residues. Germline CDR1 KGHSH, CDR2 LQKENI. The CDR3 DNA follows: TGTGCCAGCTCACGCGTTGGCCCCGGACAGGGAAACACAGATACGCAGTATTTT. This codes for CASSRVGPGQGNTDTQYF.

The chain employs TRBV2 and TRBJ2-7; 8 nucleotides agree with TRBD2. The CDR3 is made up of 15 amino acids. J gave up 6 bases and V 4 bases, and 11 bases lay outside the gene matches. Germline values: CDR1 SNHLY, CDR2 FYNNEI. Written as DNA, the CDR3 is TGTGCCAGCAGTGTAGGGACGGGAGGGCCGGGCGAGCAGTACGTC. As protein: CASSVGTGGPGEQYV.

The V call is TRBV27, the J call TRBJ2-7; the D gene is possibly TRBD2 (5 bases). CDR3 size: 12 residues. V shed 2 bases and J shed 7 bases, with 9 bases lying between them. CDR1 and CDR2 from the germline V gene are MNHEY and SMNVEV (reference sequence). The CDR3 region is CASSLIGREQYF. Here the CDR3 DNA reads TGTGCCAGCAGTTTAATAGGGAGAGAGCAGTACTTC.